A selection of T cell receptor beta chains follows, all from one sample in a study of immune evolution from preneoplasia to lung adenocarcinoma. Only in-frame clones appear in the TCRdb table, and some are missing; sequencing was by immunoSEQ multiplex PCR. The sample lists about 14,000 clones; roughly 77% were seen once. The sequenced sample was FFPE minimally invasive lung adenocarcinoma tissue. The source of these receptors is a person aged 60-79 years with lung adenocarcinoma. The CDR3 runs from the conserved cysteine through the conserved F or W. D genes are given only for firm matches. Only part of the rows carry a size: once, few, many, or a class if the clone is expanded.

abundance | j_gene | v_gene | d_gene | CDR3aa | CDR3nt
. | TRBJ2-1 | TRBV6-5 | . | CASRDFGRDEQFF | TGTGCCAGCAGGGATTTTGGAAGGGATGAGCAGTTCTTC
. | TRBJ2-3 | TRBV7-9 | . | CASSLYNTGTDTQYF | TGTGCCAGCAGCTTATATAATACCGGCACAGATACGCAGTATTTT
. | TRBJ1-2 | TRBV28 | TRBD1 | CASRDRQGGIYGYTF | TGTGCCAGCAGAGATCGACAGGGGGGAATCTATGGCTACACCTTC
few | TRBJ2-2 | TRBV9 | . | CASSVAFGGELFF | TGTGCCAGCAGCGTAGCTTTTGGCGGGGAGCTGTTTTTT
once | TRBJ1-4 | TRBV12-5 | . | CASGLVLGVINEKLFF | TGTGCTAGTGGTTTGGTACTGGGGGTTATAAATGAAAAACTGTTTTTT
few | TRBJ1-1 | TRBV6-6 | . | CASSYSRSGTNTEAFF | TGTGCCAGCAGTTACTCAAGATCGGGAACGAACACTGAAGCTTTCTTT
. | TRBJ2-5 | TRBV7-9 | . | CASSFKDSDVNQETQYF | TGTGCCAGCAGCTTTAAGGACTCGGACGTGAACCAAGAGACCCAGTACTTC
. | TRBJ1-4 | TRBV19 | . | CASTMSPGYLGEKLFF | TGTGCCAGTACTATGAGTCCCGGGTACTTGGGAGAAAAACTGTTTTTT
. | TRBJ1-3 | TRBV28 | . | CVSGRTNSGNTIYF | TGTGTCTCGGGGCGGACGAACTCTGGAAACACCATATATTTT
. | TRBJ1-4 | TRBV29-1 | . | CSVSSVGNEKLFF | TGCAGCGTCTCTTCGGTAGGGAATGAAAAACTGTTTTTT
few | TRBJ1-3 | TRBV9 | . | CASSVEGGQRPGNTIYF | TGTGCCAGCAGCGTAGAAGGAGGACAGCGACCTGGAAACACCATATATTTT
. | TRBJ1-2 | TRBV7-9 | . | CASSLGFNYGYTF | TGTGCCAGCAGCTTAGGATTTAACTATGGCTACACCTTC
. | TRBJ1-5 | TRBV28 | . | CASSPALGDQPQHF | TGTGCCAGCAGTCCCGCACTAGGGGATCAGCCCCAGCATTTT
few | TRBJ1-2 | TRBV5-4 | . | CASNRDSNYGYTF | TGTGCCAGCAACCGGGACTCTAACTATGGCTACACCTTC
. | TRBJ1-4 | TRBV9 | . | CASSVEAGAPNEKLFF | TGTGCCAGCAGCGTAGAGGCAGGGGCTCCTAATGAAAAACTGTTTTTT
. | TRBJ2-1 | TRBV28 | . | CASHYPPQGIQFF | TGTGCCAGCCATTACCCCCCACAGGGTATCCAGTTCTTC
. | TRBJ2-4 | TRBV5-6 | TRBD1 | CASSFDRGRSIQYF | TGTGCCAGCAGCTTTGACAGGGGGCGAAGCATTCAGTACTTC
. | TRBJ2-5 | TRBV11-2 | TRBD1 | CASSSRTGGIQETQYF | TGTGCCAGCAGCTCCCGGACAGGGGGTATCCAAGAGACCCAGTACTTC
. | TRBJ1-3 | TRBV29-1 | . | CSVEEQGAGNTIYF | TGCAGCGTTGAAGAACAGGGAGCCGGAAACACCATATATTTT
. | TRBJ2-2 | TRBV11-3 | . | CASSRTRGPNTGELFF | TGTGCCAGCAGCCGAACCAGGGGCCCTAACACCGGGGAGCTGTTTTTT
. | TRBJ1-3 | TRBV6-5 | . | CASSYSVLTGNTIYF | TGTGCCAGCAGTTACTCGGTCTTGACTGGAAACACCATATATTTT
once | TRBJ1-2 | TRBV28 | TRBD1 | CASSLTPTGGYEGGYTF | TGTGCCAGCAGTCTAACCCCAACAGGGGGCTATGAGGGTGGCTACACCTTC
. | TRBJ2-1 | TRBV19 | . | CASSIGQRSNEQFF | TGTGCCAGTAGTATAGGGCAGCGTAGCAATGAGCAGTTCTTC
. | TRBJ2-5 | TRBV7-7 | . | CASSAGTRQETQYF | TGTGCTAGCAGCGCCGGGACACGCCAAGAGACCCAGTACTTC
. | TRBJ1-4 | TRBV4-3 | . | CASSQQTGTHEKLFF | TGCGCCAGCAGCCAACAGACCGGGACACACGAAAAACTGTTTTTT
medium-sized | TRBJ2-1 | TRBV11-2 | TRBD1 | CASSFRGLEQFF | TGTGCCAGCAGCTTCAGGGGGCTTGAGCAGTTCTTC
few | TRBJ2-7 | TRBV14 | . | CASSQCLDCEQYF | TGTGCCAGCAGCCAGTGTCTGGACTGCGAGCAGTACTTC
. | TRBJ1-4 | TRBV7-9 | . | CASSLVVGAEEKLFF | TGTGCCAGCAGCTTAGTAGTAGGGGCAGAGGAAAAACTGTTTTTT
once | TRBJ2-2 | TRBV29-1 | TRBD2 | CSVGGGTGELFF | TGCAGCGTTGGGGGGGGCACCGGGGAGCTGTTTTTT
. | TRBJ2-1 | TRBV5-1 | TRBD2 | CASSFPGGGEQFF | TGCGCCAGCAGCTTTCCGGGGGGAGGGGAGCAGTTCTTC
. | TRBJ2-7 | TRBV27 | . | CASKKLPGLTYEQYF | TGTGCCAGCAAGAAGCTTCCGGGCCTAACCTACGAGCAGTACTTC
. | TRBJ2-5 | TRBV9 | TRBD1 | CASSSRDREETQYF | TGTGCCAGCTCTTCCCGGGACAGGGAAGAGACCCAGTACTTC
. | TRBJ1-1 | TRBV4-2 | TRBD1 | CASSQPLQGSTEAFF | TGTGCCAGCAGCCAACCCCTACAGGGGAGCACTGAAGCTTTCTTT
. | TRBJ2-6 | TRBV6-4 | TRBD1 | CASSGQATSGANVLTF | TGTGCCAGCAGCGGACAGGCCACCTCTGGGGCCAACGTCCTGACTTTC
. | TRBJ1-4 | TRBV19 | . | CASSNLGGEKLFF | TGTGCCAGTAGTAACTTGGGTGGGGAAAAACTGTTTTTT
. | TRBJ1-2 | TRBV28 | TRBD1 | CASSGDSLYGYTF | TGTGCCAGCAGCGGGGACAGCCTCTATGGCTACACCTTC
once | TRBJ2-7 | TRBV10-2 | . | CASSSGYEQYF | TGCGCCAGCTCCTCGGGTTACGAGCAGTACTTC
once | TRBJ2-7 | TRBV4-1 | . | CASSQDASLFYEQYF | TGCGCCAGCAGCCAAGATGCCAGCCTCTTCTACGAGCAGTACTTC
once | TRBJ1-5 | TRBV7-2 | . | CASSNTGGNQPQHF | TGTGCCAGCAGCAATACTGGGGGAAATCAGCCCCAGCATTTT
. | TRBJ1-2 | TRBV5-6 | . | CASSFGVPASGYTF | TGTGCCAGCAGCTTTGGCGTACCGGCATCTGGCTACACCTTC
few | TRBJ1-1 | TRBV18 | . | CASSPFTGRGTEAFF | TGTGCCAGCTCACCGTTCACAGGGAGGGGCACTGAAGCTTTCTTT
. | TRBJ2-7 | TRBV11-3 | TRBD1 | CASSRTGGTGYEQYF | TGTGCCAGCAGCCGGACAGGGGGCACGGGCTACGAGCAGTACTTC
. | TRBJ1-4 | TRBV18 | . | CASSPDSPANEKLFF | TGTGCCAGCTCACCAGATTCGCCAGCTAATGAAAAACTGTTTTTT
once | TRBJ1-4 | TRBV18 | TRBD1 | CASSQRRTGEKEKLFF | TGTGCCAGCTCACAAAGACGGACAGGGGAGAAGGAAAAACTGTTTTTT
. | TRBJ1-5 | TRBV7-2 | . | CASSLAGSNQPQHF | TGTGCCAGCAGCTTAGCCGGCAGCAATCAGCCCCAGCATTTT
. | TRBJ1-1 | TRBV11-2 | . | CASSRDYQTEAFF | TGTGCCAGCAGCCGCGATTATCAGACTGAAGCTTTCTTT
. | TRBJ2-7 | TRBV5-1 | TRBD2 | CASRVAGGSSSYEQYF | TGCGCCAGCAGGGTAGCGGGGGGCTCGAGCTCCTACGAGCAGTACTTC
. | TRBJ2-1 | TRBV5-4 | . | CASSLGGAVDLNEQFF | TGTGCCAGCAGCTTGGGGGGGGCCGTAGATTTGAATGAGCAGTTCTTC
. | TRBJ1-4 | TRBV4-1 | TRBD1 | CASSHGTGDEKLFF | TGCGCCAGCAGCCACGGGACAGGGGACGAAAAACTGTTTTTT
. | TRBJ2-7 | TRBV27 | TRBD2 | CASSVGLAGPYNYEQYF | TGTGCCAGCAGTGTCGGACTAGCGGGGCCCTACAACTACGAGCAGTACTTC
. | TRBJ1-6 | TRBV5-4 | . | CASSLPGNSPLHF | TGTGCCAGCAGCTTACCCGGAAATTCACCCCTCCACTTT
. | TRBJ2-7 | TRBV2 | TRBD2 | CASSESGRDYEQYF | TGTGCCAGCAGTGAGAGCGGGAGGGACTACGAGCAGTACTTC
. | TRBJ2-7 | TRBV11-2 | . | CASSLDWLPGEEQYF | TGTGCCAGCAGCTTAGATTGGCTGCCTGGGGAGGAGCAGTACTTC
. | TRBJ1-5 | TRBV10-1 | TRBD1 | CASSDREQPQHF | TGCGCCAGCAGCGACAGGGAGCAGCCCCAGCATTTT